Listed below are T cell receptor beta chains from one sample, sequenced in a study of T-cell reconstitution after alpha-beta-depleted transplantation in children. In TCRdb, the PCR reads were re-called with MiXCR into one record per CDR3 protein. The repertoire holds about 690,000 distinct CDR3 sequences, with roughly 15% as singletons. This specimen consisted of PBMCs from the stem cell graft donor, obtained from the stem cell graft. The receptors originated from a human donor who donated a stem cell graft to a child with acute myeloid leukemia. Each CDR3 is given with its conserved first and last residue. Clone size is not always given. Where it is, it says once, few, many or a class for expanded clones.

CDR3 protein,clone size,V gene
CSVGAASIAFF,many,TRBV29-1
CCASGTSGGSFYEQYF,NA,TRBV20-1
CASSYSKQETSGELFF,NA,TRBV6-5
CASSLPGGGLSGKLFF,NA,TRBV5-1
CASSLFSSVNTEAFF,few,TRBV7-2
CAISEEYEQYF,few,TRBV10-3
CASSHGTNYGYTF,many,TRBV7-2
CASSYDSYTGELFF,few,TRBV6-5
CATSDWRGQGSTGELFF,few,TRBV24-1
CSVEDLSAGFTDTQYF,many,TRBV29-1
CSVEAQGALRNEQFF,many,TRBV29-1
CASSYTGAGTEAFF,NA,TRBV7-2
CSAQIHTEAFF,many,TRBV20-1
CSANRGPSYNEQFF,NA,TRBV20-1
CSAKGLAGGSTDTQYF,NA,TRBV20-1
CAISRGDATEAFF,many,TRBV10-3
CATSRDGRQRSNQPQHF,few,TRBV15
CASSFNAGAQETQYF,few,TRBV9
CASSLVAYTDTQYF,many,TRBV5-6
CATSRDMKATEAFF,many,TRBV15
CSGKTGESSPLHF,NA,TRBV20-1
CASSPYWTGNTEAFF,many,TRBV4-2
CASSSPAGYEQYF,few,TRBV12-3/TRBV12-4
CSVEDSTTYEQYF,many,TRBV29-1
CSASVLRQGAGDTQYF,many,TRBV20-1
CASSPYSGGDRDEQFF,many,TRBV18
CASSQEGGYTF,many,TRBV4-3
CASSLGAGGGEKLFF,few,TRBV5-1
CASSYGGSGGSQETQYF,NA,TRBV6-5
CASGTGAYEQYF,many,TRBV13
CSAPGGGSNQPQHF,many,TRBV20-1
CASSSDSTNYGYTF,many,TRBV5-1
CASSPRTQVGLHTDTQYF,few,TRBV11-1
CASSLQGLPNEKLFF,few,TRBV7-2
CAISESSRSDQPQHF,many,TRBV10-3
CASSLGQFNRPSEAFF,many,TRBV12-3/TRBV12-4
CATSRGDSGDEQFF,many,TRBV15
CASSLPTDINTEAFF,few,TRBV5-1
CASRNTDNSPLHF,many,TRBV7-8
CASSHRDGSSYEQYF,many,TRBV4-2
CSGGTIAKNIQYF,many,TRBV20-1
CSARVAVDSENQPQHF,few,TRBV20-1
CASSLGSSNQPQHF,many,TRBV12-3/TRBV12-4
CASSQDIWQPLHF,many,TRBV4-3
CSARDLSQGRTDTQYF,many,TRBV20-1
CSARDLGDPSGFSPLHF,NA,TRBV20-1
CSARVQSGLGGNEQFF,many,TRBV20-1
CASSLAFGGQPQHF,NA,TRBV7-2
CASRSESNQPQHF,many,TRBV12-3/TRBV12-4
CASSLTVMNTEAFF,many,TRBV5-1
CASSSTEFSGGYYNEQFF,NA,TRBV3-1
CAWKDSPNYGYTF,NA,TRBV30
CASSLRSGAEEQYF,NA,TRBV5-1
CAISEVTGNSPLHF,many,TRBV10-3
CSARVAGGLSSYNEQFF,many,TRBV20-1
CSAGQTLNTEAFF,many,TRBV29-1
CAWLSGGSYNEQFF,NA,TRBV30